What follows are 30 T cell receptor beta chains derived from one specimen sequenced in a study of blood T cell repertoires in COVID-19. The repertoire was sequenced with immunoSEQ multiplex PCR; TCRdb's copy has only in-frame clones and lacks some. The sample carries under 250,000 clones, about 82% recorded once. The sample taken for sequencing was peripheral blood. The receptors were sampled from a woman aged 65 to 85 with COVID-19, enrolled during active disease.

The rearrangement uses TRBV12-5 and TRBJ1-1; 8 positions match TRBD1. Trimming cost V 1 base and J 8 bases; bases outside gene matches: 3. There are 13 residues in the CDR3. Germline CDR1 and CDR2: LGHNT and FRNRAP. Here the CDR3 reads CASGLGGQGEAFF. The CDR3 DNA sequence: TGTGCTAGTGGTTTGGGCGGACAGGGCGAAGCTTTCTTT. Supplemented by reference TRBV12-5 and TRBJ1-1, the full variable domain reads DARVTQTPRHKVTEMGQEVTMRCQPILGHNTVFWYRQTMMQGLELLAYFRNRAPLDDSGMPKDRFSAEMPDATLATLKIQPSEPRDSAVYFCASGLGGQGEAFFGQGTRLTVV.

The chain uses TRBV5-6 and TRBJ1-6; no reliable D call. This CDR3 has 16 amino acids. The V and J ends lost 1 base and 0 bases respectively, with 8 bases between them. Germline assignment: CDR1 SGHDT and CDR2 YYEEEE. CDR3 sequence: CASSLFGSSYNSPLHF. DNA for the CDR3: TGTGCCAGCAGCTTGTTCGGGAGCTCCTATAATTCACCCCTCCACTTT.

V gene TRBV6-6 combines with J gene TRBJ1-3; perhaps TRBD1 as D (6 bases). With 6 bases removed from V and 8 bases from J, the gap between germline ends came to 20 bases. The CDR3 covers 15 residues. Germline V gene lookup returns CDR1 MNHNY and CDR2 SVGAGI (reference sequence). This CDR3 is CASRPTTGLVYTIYF. The CDR3, as DNA: TGTGCCAGCAGGCCGACAACAGGGTTGGTGTACACCATATATTTT.

The chain recombines TRBV6-5 with TRBJ1-6, with D unclear. This CDR3 spans 15 amino acids. Germline V CDR1 and CDR2: MNHEY, SVGAGI. Trimming stripped 7 bases from V and 3 bases from J, with 13 bases between. The CDR3 loop is CASNVGERYNSPLHF. CDR3 coding DNA: TGTGCCAGCAACGTCGGGGAGCGCTATAATTCACCCCTCCACTTT.

The sample holds one count of this clone. The chain couples TRBV5-1 to TRBJ2-5, with 10 positions matching TRBD2. The CDR3 has 16 amino acids. Germline CDR1 reads SGHRS; CDR2 reads YFSETQ. The V segment lost 1 base and the J segment 4 bases; nucleotides outside the gene matches: 7. The CDR3 bases are TGCGCCAGCAGCTTGACAGCAGCGGGGGGGACAGAGACCCAGTACTTC. Its protein product is CASSLTAAGGTETQYF.

This chain uses TRBV3-1 (or the pseudogene TRBV3-2) with TRBJ1-3; 7 nucleotides align to TRBD1. The CDR3 extends over 18 amino acids. The germline V gene has CDR1 LGHDT and CDR2 YNNKEL (reference sequence). V shed 0 bases and J 2 bases; nucleotides not matched to a gene: 10. CDR3 sequence (DNA): TGTGCCAGCAGCCAAGATCGCGACAGGGAAGGAGCTGGAAACACCATATATTTT. Amino acid sequence: CASSQDRDREGAGNTIYF.

This chain connects TRBV6-5 to TRBJ1-1; the match to TRBD1 covers 7 bases. The CDR3 is 14 amino acids. The V gene end was trimmed by 6 bases and the J gene end by 4 bases; junction bases not matched to a gene: 8. Germline CDR1 and CDR2: MNHEY and SVGAGI. CDR3 in amino acids: CASRLRQGSTEAFF. CDR3 bases: TGTGCCAGCAGACTACGACAGGGTTCCACTGAAGCTTTCTTT.

The chain combines TRBV3-1 (or the pseudogene TRBV3-2) with TRBJ2-2, with 9 bases lining up with TRBD2. The CDR3 runs to 17 residues. After removal of 4 bases from V and 7 bases from J, the junction contained 13 bases not matched to a gene. Per germline, CDR1 LGHDT and CDR2 YNNKEL (reference sequence). CDR3 nucleotide sequence: TGTGCCAGCAGCCCACCTGCGGGGGGGGTTAGTAACGGGGAGCTGTTTTTT. As protein: CASSPPAGGVSNGELFF.

V usage is TRBV19 and J usage is TRBJ1-3; TRBD1 matches 9 bases. Germline CDR1 LNHDA, CDR2 SQIVND (reference sequence). V gave up 5 bases and J gave up 4 bases; unmatched junction bases: 6. The CDR3 extends over 15 amino acids. This CDR3 is CASSPQQGAGNTIYF. In DNA form, the CDR3 reads TGTGCCAGTAGTCCTCAACAGGGGGCGGGAAACACCATATATTTT.

The chain joins TRBV7-9 to TRBJ1-1; D gene uncertain. Trimming took off 6 bases at V and 0 bases at J, with 8 bases between the two ends. This CDR3 has 13 residues. Per germline, CDR1 SEHNR and CDR2 FQNEAQ (reference sequence). The CDR3 DNA follows: TGTGCCAGCAGTTTCGTCTTGAACACTGAAGCTTTCTTT. Amino acids: CASSFVLNTEAFF.

The V call is TRBV7-2, the J call TRBJ1-5, with a possible D match to TRBD1 (5 bases). Germline V lookup: CDR1 SGHTA, CDR2 FQGNSA. This CDR3 is built from 15 residues. Trimming took off 4 bases at V and 0 bases at J, with 10 bases between the two ends. The CDR3, as DNA: TGTGCCAGCAGCTCGACAGAGAATAGCAATCAGCCCCAGCATTTT. It encodes CASSSTENSNQPQHF.

The chain recombines TRBV7-2 with TRBJ1-3, with D tentatively TRBD1 (6 bases). Germline V CDR1 and CDR2: SGHTA, FQGNSA. V lost 4 bases, J lost 4 bases, and 17 bases lay in between. The CDR3 consists of 16 residues. CDR3 bases: TGTGCCAGCAGCTCACTGCCACAGGGATACGGAAACACCATATATTTT. Translation: CASSSLPQGYGNTIYF.

The chain recombines TRBV11-3 with TRBJ1-4; D gene ambiguous. Germline loops: CDR1 SGHNT, CDR2 YENEEA. The CDR3 has 14 residues. V was cut by 1 base and J by 3 bases, with 6 bases left in between. CDR3 nucleotide sequence: TGTGCCAGCAGCTTAGGAGGGTCTAATGAAAAACTGTTTTTT. It encodes CASSLGGSNEKLFF.

This sequence joins TRBV4-1 and TRBJ1-2; possible D gene TRBD1, 5 bases. This CDR3 contains 13 residues. CDR1 and CDR2 from the germline V gene are MGHRA and YSYEKL. Trimming shortened V by 0 bases and J by 6 bases, and 8 bases separated the two germline ends. The CDR3 sequence: CASSQERGDGYTF. CDR3 nucleotide sequence: TGCGCCAGCAGCCAAGAGCGGGGGGATGGCTACACCTTC.

V and J are TRBV21-1 and TRBJ2-6; TRBD1 is the table's D call, not checked against the DNA. TRBV21-1 is listed as a pseudogene. The CDR3 covers 16 residues. The CDR3 nucleotides are TGTGCCAGCAGCCCCCAAGGGGCTCCGAGGGCCAACGTCCTGACTTTC. The encoded protein is CASSPQGAPRANVLTF.

In its sample, this clone was seen a few times. This chain connects TRBV5-8 to TRBJ2-1; D uncertain. Trimming took 7 bases from V and 6 from J, leaving 17 bases between them. From germline, CDR1 is SGHTS and CDR2 YDEGEE. The CDR3 spans 14 residues. CDR3 nucleotide sequence: TGTGCCAGCCTCGTGAGACTTCCCATCAATGAGCAGTTCTTC. Its translation: CASLVRLPINEQFF.

The J gene is TRBJ2-3, the V gene TRBV7-3; 7 bases map to TRBD1. Germline V lookup: CDR1 SGHTA, CDR2 FQGTGA. The CDR3 loop spans 15 amino acids. Losses at the gene ends were 2 bases for V and 2 bases for J; bases not matched to a gene: 4. CDR3 region: CASSLGGQATDTQYF. CDR3 coding DNA: TGTGCCAGCAGCTTAGGTGGACAGGCCACAGATACGCAGTATTTT.

The chain couples TRBV2 to TRBJ1-4; 8 bases line up with TRBD1. CDR1 SNHLY and CDR2 FYNNEI come from the germline V gene. CDR3 length equals 15 residues. The J segment lost 5 bases and the V segment lost 6 bases, leaving 8 bases of the junction unmatched. The CDR3 sequence: CASRPDRGGNEKLFF. The DNA for the CDR3 is TGTGCCAGCAGGCCCGACAGGGGCGGGAATGAAAAACTGTTTTTT.

This chain joins TRBV9 and TRBJ1-1; the D gene is possibly TRBD1 (6 bases). The CDR3 loop spans 14 amino acids. Trimming shortened V by 3 bases and J by 4 bases, and 13 bases separated the two germline ends. Per germline, CDR1 SGDLS and CDR2 YYNGEE. The CDR3 DNA follows: TGTGCCAGCAGCGCCGTGGGAGGGGGCACTGAAGCTTTCTTT. As protein: CASSAVGGGTEAFF.

This clone was picked up a small number of times. This sequence joins TRBV2 and TRBJ1-2; a weak D match, TRBD1 (5 bases). Per germline, CDR1 SNHLY and CDR2 FYNNEI. This CDR3 is built from 15 residues. V dropped 6 bases and J dropped 4 bases, with 18 bases sitting between them. CDR3 region: CASREGRGRVYGYTF. The CDR3 DNA sequence: TGTGCCAGCAGGGAGGGGCGCGGCAGGGTCTATGGCTACACCTTC.

The genes are TRBV4-2 and TRBJ2-7, with 8 nucleotides matching TRBD2. The germline V gene has CDR1 LGHNA and CDR2 YNFKEQ. The CDR3 spans 16 residues. Unmatched junction bases numbered 8, after V lost 0 bases and J lost 4 bases. CDR3 region: CASSQDLRGAAYEQYF. The CDR3 DNA follows: TGTGCCAGCAGCCAAGATTTGCGGGGGGCGGCGTACGAGCAGTACTTC.

V usage is TRBV5-1 and J usage is TRBJ2-5; TRBD2 matches at 8 bases. V lost 3 bases, J lost 2 bases, and 6 bases stayed unmatched. The CDR3 length is 15 residues. Germline V gene sequence: CDR1 SGHRS, CDR2 YFSETQ. CDR3 nucleotide sequence: TGCGCCAGCAGCTCCTTACTAGCGGCACAAGAGACCCAGTACTTC. This codes for CASSSLLAAQETQYF.

The chain combines TRBV7-3 with TRBJ2-1; 9 bases align to TRBD2. The junction had 11 bases not matched to a gene; V was cut back by 2 bases and J by 0 bases. The germline V gene encodes CDR1 SGHTA and CDR2 FQGTGA. The CDR3 is 19 amino acids. CDR3 coding DNA: TGTGCCAGCAGCTTAGGGGCAGCGGGGGGCCGCAGCTCCTACAATGAGCAGTTCTTC. Protein product: CASSLGAAGGRSSYNEQFF.

Only one count was recorded for this clone. The V gene is TRBV19, the J gene TRBJ1-1; 8 nucleotides match TRBD1. The V segment lost 8 bases and the J segment 6 bases; nucleotides outside the gene matches: 8. The CDR3 has 13 amino acids. Germline CDR1 and CDR2: LNHDA and SQIVND (reference sequence). In DNA, the CDR3 is TGTGCCAGTGGAGTAGGACAGGGCGCTGAAGCTTTCTTT. Amino acids: CASGVGQGAEAFF.

V gene TRBV5-1 combines with J gene TRBJ2-2, with 8 nucleotides matching TRBD1. V dropped 0 bases and J dropped 2; count of bases not matched to a gene: 6. Germline loops: CDR1 SGHRS, CDR2 YFSETQ. The CDR3 has 17 amino acids. The CDR3 DNA is TGCGCCAGCAGCTTGGCAGGGGGCTCCTTTAACACCGGGGAGCTGTTTTTT. Its protein product is CASSLAGGSFNTGELFF.

In DNA form, the CDR3 reads TGCGCCAGCAGCGGGCTAGCGGGGACGAACACCGGGGAGCTGTTTTTT. Protein product: CASSGLAGTNTGELFF. The rearrangement joins TRBV5-1 to TRBJ2-2, with 9 bases matching TRBD2. The CDR3 has 16 amino acids. The trim removed 4 bases at V and 0 bases at J, leaving 4 bases unmatched. CDR1 and CDR2 from the germline V gene are SGHRS and YFSETQ.

The chain has TRBV11-2 and TRBJ1-4; 7 bases align to TRBD1. CDR1 is SGHAT and CDR2 is FQNNGV in the germline V gene. The CDR3 has 17 residues. With V trimmed by 5 bases and J by 2 bases, 11 bases remained unmatched. The DNA for the CDR3 is TGTGCCAGCAGCAACCGACGACAGGGTGGCACTAATGAAAAACTGTTTTTT. Translation: CASSNRRQGGTNEKLFF.

The chain carries TRBV11-2 and TRBJ1-1; D is unclear. Trimming took 0 bases from V and 5 from J, leaving 7 bases between them. Germline V CDR1 and CDR2: SGHAT, FQNNGV. This CDR3 is 13 amino acids long. CDR3 sequence (DNA): TGTGCCAGCAGCTTAGATTTCAGTACTGAAGCTTTCTTT. It codes for CASSLDFSTEAFF.

The gene calls are TRBV5-1 and TRBJ2-2, with D possibly TRBD2 on 6 matching bases. Trimming stripped 4 bases from V and 3 bases from J, with 13 bases between. The V gene's germline CDR1 is SGHRS and CDR2 YFSETQ. This CDR3 has 15 residues. CDR3 loop: CASSKGTGDTGELFF. The CDR3 DNA reads as TGCGCCAGCAGCAAAGGGACGGGGGACACCGGGGAGCTGTTTTTT.

This chain links TRBV6-5 with TRBJ2-2; possibly TRBD1 for D (6 bases). V lost 0 bases, J lost 4 bases, and 9 bases lay in between. This CDR3 is 15 amino acids long. Looked up from germline, CDR1 is MNHEY and CDR2 is SVGAGI. The CDR3 DNA is TGTGCCAGCAGTTACTCGACACAGGGCACCGGGGAGCTGTTTTTT. Its protein is CASSYSTQGTGELFF.